The clone carrying this TCR beta chain came up many times. Its antigen is still unknown. The data belong to a study of regulatory T cells in long-lasting Graves disease. General observations from the study: Among the persistent patients, 2,741 public clonotypes were shared, more than the approximately 1,000 shared among new patients.

CDR3 regions were amplified by Arm-PCR using iRepertoire HTBI primers to build TCR beta libraries. A single record per CDR3 protein comes from TCRdb applying MiXCR to the multiplex PCR reads. The table has hundreds of thousands of distinct CDR3 sequences, roughly 15% seen once. The time point is: newly diagnosed GD, antithyroid drugs for less than 3 months. PBMCs provided the RNA from which the TCR library was made. These data were likewise used in another study, on T cells in Graves' hyperthyroidism and ophthalmopathy. That work adds: Lactation, pregnancy, other autoimmune disease or uncontrolled infection led to exclusion of patients. It was a median about seven months before onset that the model predicted ophthalmopathy.

The specimen comprised peripheral blood mononuclear cells (PBMCs), sampled at new diagnosis, from a patient treated with antithyroid drugs. The TCR was taken from a young woman with Graves disease.

The CDR3 nucleotides are TGTGCCAGCACCACCGGGACGAACAATCAGCCCCAGCATTTT. Translated: CASTTGTNNQPQHF. The V gene is TRBV2, the J gene TRBJ1-5, with a tentative D call TRBD1 (5 bases). Germline values: CDR1 SNHLY, CDR2 FYNNEI. CDR3 length: 14 residues. Trimming took 7 bases from V and 3 from J, leaving 13 bases between them.